This T cell receptor beta chain was sequenced for a study of CD8 T cell repertoires and HIV-1 epitope variants. Study summary: Separate wells received one of Twenty-five Gag or Nef variant peptides. Controls included no peptide, Ebola AY9 epitope, and a CMV, EBV, flu pool. Overall study findings and caveats: Only beta chains were identified, marking proliferation to antigen, not function.

CDR3 length: 13 residues. Trimming left V 0 bases short and J 3 bases short, with 6 bases between. Germline CDR1 WNHNN, CDR2 SYGVQD (reference sequence). Generated by immunoSEQ multiplex PCR, the TCRdb table keeps only in-frame clones and is missing some. The profile shows some 87,000 clones, roughly four fifths of them singletons. This clone was observed a handful of times. The antigen remains unidentified. This sequence originates from a male donor with HIV. The rearrangement uses TRBV10-1 and TRBJ2-7, with D perhaps TRBD2 (5 bases). The specimen was uncultured baseline CD8+ T cells from peripheral blood mononuclear cells (PBMCs). The CDR3 spells CASSESRDYEQYF. CDR3 sequence (DNA): TGCGCCAGCAGTGAGTCGAGGGACTACGAGCAGTACTTC.